The clone carrying this T cell receptor beta chain was seen a single time. The antigen remains unidentified. The sample belongs to a study of cytomegalovirus exposure and HLA in healthy donors. Looking at the study overall: Earlier sequencing of about 179 million T cells yielded 100 million to 140 million unique TCR beta sequences. Notes on the study in general: Fewer N-insertions (relative to the roughly 720-donor mean) were reportedly seen in an Asian-associated ancestry cluster in a later analysis. Cytomegalovirus-associated status was assigned to roughly 160 TCR beta chains.

PCR primers comprised 60 Vbeta and 13 Jbeta primers. Repertoires were generated with immunoSEQ multiplex PCR, while TCRdb's copy carries only in-frame clones and drops some. The sample lists around 200,000 clones; around 86% were seen once. Germline V gene data show CDR1 as SGHNT and CDR2 as YYREEE (reference sequence). CDR3 length equals 17 residues. V dropped 2 bases and J dropped 1; count of bases not matched to a gene: 4. The source of this sequence is a woman aged 18-29 years in good health and CMV-seronegative. Input material: PBMCs. V and J are TRBV5-4 and TRBJ2-2; TRBD2 matches 11 bases. The CDR3 is CASSFRLAGGNTGELFF. CDR3 DNA: TGTGCCAGCAGCTTCAGGCTAGCGGGGGGGAACACCGGGGAGCTGTTTTTT.